Below are 18 T cell receptor beta chains sequenced from a single sample in a study of beta chain features in type 1 diabetes. Study results and limitations: Type 1 diabetes patients had moderately but significantly shorter TCRB CDR3s in all four CD4+ subsets.

Their specific antigens are unknown. The study reverse transcribed the entire isolated RNA, so it sequenced expressed TCRB transcripts. Assay: immunoSEQ multiplex PCR; the TCRdb copy retains only in-frame clones and omits some. The table has a few hundred thousand clones, around 15% seen once. The sequenced material came from naive CD4+ T cells from blood. The receptors were sampled from a young man with type 1 diabetes.

The chain links TRBV11-2 to TRBJ2-1, with 14 bases matching TRBD2. The V gene end was trimmed by 5 bases and the J gene end by 7 bases; junction bases not matched to a gene: 7. Germline-derived CDR1 and CDR2 are SGHAT and FQNNGV. The CDR3 sequence is 16 residues long. This CDR3 reads CASSLPGLAGANEQFF. CDR3 sequence (DNA): TGTGCCAGCAGCCTCCCGGGACTAGCGGGAGCGAATGAGCAGTTCTTC.

This clone has a handful of counts. The J gene is TRBJ2-1, the V gene TRBV29-1, with 10 bases lining up with TRBD2. CDR1 and CDR2 (germline): SQVTM, ANQGSEA. V lost 4 bases to trimming and J lost 0 bases; unmatched junction nucleotides: 9. The CDR3 totals 17 residues. CDR3 coding DNA: TGCAGCGTTGGGGGACTAGCGCGTCTTCACTCCTACAATGAGCAGTTCTTC. Translation: CSVGGLARLHSYNEQFF.

This clone was seen a few times. J is TRBJ1-4 and V is TRBV9; D gene unclear. Germline values: CDR1 SGDLS, CDR2 YYNGEE. Trimming shortened V by 0 bases and J by 10 bases, and 19 bases separated the two germline ends. The CDR3 consists of 16 residues. The CDR3 protein is CASSVEGAPVLGKLFF. Written as DNA, the CDR3 is TGTGCCAGCAGCGTAGAGGGCGCCCCTGTTTTGGGAAAACTGTTTTTT. The full variable domain, in which reference TRBV9 and TRBJ1-4 provide the parts outside the CDR3, is DSGVTQTPKHLITATGQRVTLRCSPRSGDLSVYWYQQSLDQGLQFLIQYYNGEERAKGNILERFSAQQFPDLHSELNLSSLELGDSALYFCASSVEGAPVLGKLFFGSGTQLSVL.

This clone is a singleton in its sample. The chain has TRBV9 and TRBJ1-4; D gene ambiguous. Trimming removed 1 base at V and 8 bases at J, with 12 bases between. Germline V gene data show CDR1 as SGDLS and CDR2 as YYNGEE. The length of the CDR3 is 14 residues. The chain's CDR3 is CASSVRAGGEKLFF. The CDR3 coding sequence is TGTGCCAGCAGCGTAAGGGCAGGCGGAGAAAAACTGTTTTTT.

The chain links TRBV7-9 to TRBJ2-3; D might be TRBD2 (5 bases). Germline V gene sequence: CDR1 SEHNR, CDR2 FQNEAQ (reference sequence). V lost 3 bases, J lost 4 bases, and 14 bases lay in between. This CDR3 is built from 15 residues. CDR3 amino acids: CASSFPAEAADTQYF. Written as DNA, the CDR3 is TGTGCCAGCAGCTTCCCGGCCGAAGCGGCAGATACGCAGTATTTT.

The table lists this clone with a few counts. This chain joins TRBV7-9 and TRBJ2-7, with a tentative D call TRBD2 (6 bases). The CDR3 totals 13 residues. V lost 7 bases to trimming and J lost 3 bases, with 13 bases between them. Per germline, CDR1 SEHNR and CDR2 FQNEAQ (reference sequence). The CDR3 loop reads CASTEGSGYEQYF. In DNA form, the CDR3 reads TGTGCCAGCACGGAAGGTAGCGGCTACGAGCAGTACTTC. Drawing the rest from reference TRBV7-9 and TRBJ2-7, the complete variable domain is DTGVSQNPRHKITKRGQNVTFRCDPISEHNRLYWYRQTLGQGPEFLTYFQNEAQLEKSRLLSDRFSAERPKGSFSTLEIQRTEQGDSAMYLCASTEGSGYEQYFGPGTRLTVT.

This clone was detected only a few times. This chain links TRBV30 with TRBJ1-2; D is uncertain. The V end was cut by 8 bases, the J end by 8 bases, with 18 bases between. Germline values: CDR1 GTSNPN, CDR2 SVGIG (reference sequence). This CDR3 has 12 amino acids. The CDR3 spells CATRAGREGYTF. CDR3 bases: TGTGCCACCCGGGCGGGGAGGGAAGGCTACACCTTC.

This clone came up a few times. V is TRBV4-3 and J is TRBJ2-7; D is tentatively TRBD1 or TRBD2 (5 bases each). This CDR3 is 15 amino acids long. The V end was cut by 3 bases, the J end by 2 bases, with 14 bases between. Germline V gene lookup returns CDR1 LGHNA and CDR2 YSLEER. In nucleotides, the CDR3 is TGCGCCAGCAGCCAGGGGACGGAACCGACCTACGAGCAGTACTTC. Its protein is CASSQGTEPTYEQYF.

This clone has only a few counts. This chain connects TRBV29-1 to TRBJ2-5, with D possibly matching TRBD1 (5 bases). Looked up from germline, CDR1 is SQVTM and CDR2 is ANQGSEA. Trimming took 7 bases from V and 1 from J, leaving 19 bases between them. The CDR3 extends over 15 amino acids. The CDR3 DNA follows: TGCAGCGCCTGGCCAGGGCCGAATCCCCAAGAGACCCAGTACTTC. Translation gives CSAWPGPNPQETQYF.

This clone came up a few times. The chain combines TRBV29-1 with TRBJ2-7; 10 bases match TRBD1. Unmatched junction bases numbered 4, after V lost 7 bases and J lost 7 bases. There are 11 residues in the CDR3. In germline, CDR1 is SQVTM, CDR2 ANQGSEA. This CDR3 reads CSGQGAAEQYF. The CDR3 DNA reads TGCAGCGGACAGGGGGCGGCGGAGCAGTACTTC.

This clone appeared a few times. This chain uses TRBV7-9 with TRBJ1-2; D ambiguous. Looked up from germline, CDR1 is SEHNR and CDR2 is FQNEAQ (reference sequence). Trimming removed 1 base at V and 10 bases at J, with 10 bases between. CDR3 length equals 12 residues. CDR3 amino acids: CASSLERVDYTF. The CDR3 DNA reads TGTGCCAGCAGCTTAGAAAGGGTGGACTACACCTTC.

This clone turned up a few times. V and J are TRBV29-1 and TRBJ2-5, with D possibly being TRBD1 (6 bases). V lost 3 bases and J 4 bases, leaving 15 bases between the germline ends. The CDR3 consists of 14 residues. In germline, CDR1 is SQVTM, CDR2 ANQGSEA. The CDR3 sequence is CSVDVQGDGETQYF. CDR3 in DNA: TGCAGCGTTGACGTACAGGGTGATGGAGAGACCCAGTACTTC. Looking up the rest from reference TRBV29-1 and TRBJ2-5 gives the full variable domain: SAVISQKPSRDICQRGTSLTIQCQVDSQVTMMFWYRQQPGQSLTLIATANQGSEATYESGFVIDKFPISRPNLTFSTLTVSNMSPEDSSIYLCSVDVQGDGETQYFGPGTRLLVL.

The chain uses TRBV27 and TRBJ2-5, with D perhaps being TRBD1 or TRBD2 (5 bases each). The CDR3 has 13 residues. Germline CDR1 reads MNHEY; CDR2 reads SMNVEV (reference sequence). V was trimmed by 7 bases and J by 0 bases, leaving 9 bases between them. This CDR3 reads CASKGTNQETQYF. The DNA of the CDR3 is TGTGCCAGCAAAGGGACGAACCAAGAGACCCAGTACTTC.

This clone appeared a few times. The CDR3 region is CAWTPQTAAIDGYTF. CDR3 nucleotide sequence: TGTGCCTGGACACCACAAACCGCCGCTATAGATGGCTACACCTTC. This rearrangement joins TRBV30 to TRBJ1-2; no reliable D call. Per germline, CDR1 GTSNPN and CDR2 SVGIG (reference sequence). Deletions cut 4 bases from V and 6 bases from J, with 21 bases between. This CDR3 contains 15 residues.

The V call is TRBV5-4, the J call TRBJ2-1; D not certain. Deletions cut 7 bases from V and 1 base from J, with 9 bases between. There are 13 residues in the CDR3. CDR1 and CDR2 (germline): SGHNT, YYREEE (reference sequence). The CDR3 sequence is CASRQDSYNEQFF. Here the CDR3 DNA reads TGTGCCAGCCGACAAGATTCCTACAATGAGCAGTTCTTC. Filled out from reference TRBV5-4 and TRBJ2-1, the complete variable domain reads ETGVTQSPTHLIKTRGQQVTLRCSSQSGHNTVSWYQQALGQGPQFIFQYYREEENGRGNFPPRFSGLQFPNYSSELNVNALELDDSALYLCASRQDSYNEQFFGPGTRLTVL.

The V gene is TRBV28, the J gene TRBJ2-1; perhaps TRBD2 as D (6 bases). Germline V gives CDR1 MDHEN, CDR2 SYDVKM. V was shortened by 3 bases and J by 2 bases, with 11 bases between the two germline ends. The CDR3 has 15 amino acids. CDR3 protein: CASSLEGLAYNEQFF. The CDR3, as DNA: TGTGCCAGCAGTTTGGAGGGATTAGCCTACAATGAGCAGTTCTTC.

This clone was detected only a few times. The rearrangement links TRBV7-2 to TRBJ2-1, with 8 nucleotides matching TRBD1. This CDR3 region has 15 residues. Per germline, CDR1 SGHTA and CDR2 FQGNSA. The trim removed 2 bases at V and 4 bases at J, leaving 4 bases unmatched. CDR3 residues: CASSLLGTGYNEQFF. For the CDR3, the DNA is TGTGCCAGCAGCTTACTCGGGACAGGTTACAATGAGCAGTTCTTC.

There are a few counts of this clone. This rearrangement joins TRBV4-1 to TRBJ2-2; no definite D call. Trimming took off 4 bases at V and 1 base at J, with 13 bases between the two ends. Germline CDR1 MGHRA, CDR2 YSYEKL. The CDR3 covers 16 residues. The CDR3 region has the DNA TGCGCCAGCAGCCCCCCAAAGGGCTGGAACACCGGGGAGCTGTTTTTT. Amino acid sequence: CASSPPKGWNTGELFF.